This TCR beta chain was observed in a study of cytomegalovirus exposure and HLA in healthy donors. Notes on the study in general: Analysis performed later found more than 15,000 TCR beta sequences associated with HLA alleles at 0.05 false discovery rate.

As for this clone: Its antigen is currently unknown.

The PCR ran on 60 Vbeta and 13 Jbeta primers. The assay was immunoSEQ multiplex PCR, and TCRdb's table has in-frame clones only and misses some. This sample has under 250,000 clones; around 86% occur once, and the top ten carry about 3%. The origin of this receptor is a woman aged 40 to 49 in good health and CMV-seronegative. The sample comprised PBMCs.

Here the CDR3 DNA reads TGTGCCAGCAGTTACTCGAGGGGAGGCGGCTACACCTTC. It is translated as CASSYSRGGGYTF. V gene TRBV6-5 combines with J gene TRBJ1-2; D possibly corresponds to TRBD1 (5 bases). Looked up from germline, CDR1 is MNHEY and CDR2 is SVGAGI. Trimming took 0 bases from V and 8 from J, leaving 10 bases between them. CDR3 size: 13 residues.